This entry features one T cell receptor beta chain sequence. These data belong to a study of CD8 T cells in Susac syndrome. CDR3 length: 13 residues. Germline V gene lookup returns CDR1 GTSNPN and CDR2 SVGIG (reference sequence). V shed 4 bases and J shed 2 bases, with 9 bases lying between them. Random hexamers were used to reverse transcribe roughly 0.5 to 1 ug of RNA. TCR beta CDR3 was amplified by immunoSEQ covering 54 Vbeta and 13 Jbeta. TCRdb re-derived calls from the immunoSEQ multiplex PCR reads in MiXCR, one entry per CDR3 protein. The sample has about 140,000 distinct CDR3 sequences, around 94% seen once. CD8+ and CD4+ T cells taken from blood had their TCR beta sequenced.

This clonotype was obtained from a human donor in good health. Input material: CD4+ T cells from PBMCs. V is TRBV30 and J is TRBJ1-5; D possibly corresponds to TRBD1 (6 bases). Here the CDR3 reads CAWNRAGNQPQHF. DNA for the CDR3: TGTGCCTGGAACAGGGCGGGCAATCAGCCCCAGCATTTT.